The 20 T cell receptor beta chains below were found in one sample sequenced in a study of blood T cell repertoires in COVID-19 (dated by TCRdb to 2020 to 2021). The library was produced with the immunoSEQ multiplex PCR assay. Sourced from immuneACCESS, this table was stored by TCRdb with only in-frame sequences that have V and J called. A share of the clones is absent; for the studies checked, an unresolved V gene accounts for under half, and the remainder has no known explanation. The sample table lists 400,000 or so clones, approximately 91% of them with a count of one. The ten largest account for 2% to 2.5% of the sample. Specimen: PBMCs or T cells enriched from blood (not recorded which). The receptors derive from a woman in her thirties or forties with acute COVID-19.

This rearrangement joins TRBV12-3 or TRBV12-4 to TRBJ1-2; perhaps TRBD1 as D (5 bases). The V end lost 2 bases, the J end lost 8 bases, and 9 bases lay between the germline ends. CDR3 length: 12 amino acids. CDR3 in DNA: TGTGCCAGCAGTTTATGGGGGGAGGGCTACACCTTC. It is translated as CASSLWGEGYTF.

V is TRBV5-4 and J is TRBJ1-6; D not resolved. The ends were cut back, 4 bases at V and 0 bases at J, with 11 bases in the middle. This CDR3 contains 16 residues. Germline V gene data show CDR1 as SGHNT and CDR2 as YYREEE (reference sequence). The CDR3 DNA reads TGTGCCAGCAGCCCCGGTGCAAGCTCCTATAATTCACCCCTCCACTTT. Translated, it gives CASSPGASSYNSPLHF.

The chain combines TRBV20-1 with TRBJ2-1, with a tentative D call TRBD1 (5 bases). Germline lookup yields CDR1 DFQATT and CDR2 SNEGSKA (reference sequence). CDR3 length equals 13 residues. Trimming took 3 bases from V and 2 from J, leaving 8 bases between them. The CDR3 sequence: CSASPTAYNEQFF. CDR3 bases: TGCAGTGCTAGTCCGACAGCCTACAATGAGCAGTTCTTC.

The chain combines TRBV3-1 (or the pseudogene TRBV3-2) with TRBJ2-5, with 10 bases fitting TRBD1. From germline, CDR1 is LGHDT and CDR2 YNNKEL (reference sequence). This CDR3 has 13 amino acids. Trimming at V came to 3 bases and at J to 5 bases, leaving 0 bases not matched to a gene. CDR3 nucleotide sequence: TGTGCCAGCAGCCAGGACAGGGGGGAGACCCAGTACTTC. Translation gives CASSQDRGETQYF.

Turning to this clone: This sample includes further DNA sequences coding for the same CDR3. The chain is built from TRBV29-1 and TRBJ1-2, with 10 nucleotides matching TRBD1. V trimming: 1 base; J trimming: 3 bases; junction bases outside the gene matches: 2. CDR3 length equals 14 residues. Germline V gene lookup returns CDR1 SQVTM and CDR2 ANQGSEA. CDR3 nucleotides: TGCAGCGTTGAAGGGGACAGGGGTGACTATGGCTACACCTTC. It is translated as CSVEGDRGDYGYTF.

The chain is built from TRBV7-2 and TRBJ1-2; D is possibly TRBD1 (5 bases). The germline V and J ends were trimmed by 1 base and 4 bases, with 13 bases remaining between them. Per germline, CDR1 SGHTA and CDR2 FQGNSA. This CDR3 has 15 residues. CDR3 in amino acids: CASSLEAGPIYGYTF. CDR3 sequence (DNA): TGTGCCAGCAGCTTAGAGGCAGGGCCGATCTATGGCTACACCTTC.

The chain employs TRBV29-1 and TRBJ1-5; 7 nucleotides match TRBD1. This CDR3 region has 16 residues. V shed 3 bases and J 4 bases; nucleotides not matched to a gene: 12. Germline V gives CDR1 SQVTM, CDR2 ANQGSEA. The chain's CDR3 is CSVDDRGRGWNQPQHF. DNA of the CDR3: TGCAGCGTTGATGACCGCGGCAGGGGGTGGAATCAGCCCCAGCATTTT. Variable domain in full (rest from reference TRBV29-1 and TRBJ1-5): SAVISQKPSRDICQRGTSLTIQCQVDSQVTMMFWYRQQPGQSLTLIATANQGSEATYESGFVIDKFPISRPNLTFSTLTVSNMSPEDSSIYLCSVDDRGRGWNQPQHFGDGTRLSIL.

This chain links TRBV18 with TRBJ1-4; tentative D call: TRBD1 (5 bases). This CDR3 is built from 13 residues. Germline CDR1 is KGHSH and CDR2 is LQKENI. Trimming shortened V by 1 base and J by 8 bases, and 8 bases separated the two germline ends. The CDR3: CASSPLDKEKLFF. DNA of the CDR3: TGTGCCAGCTCACCACTGGACAAAGAAAAACTGTTTTTT. Full variable domain (missing parts from reference TRBV18 and TRBJ1-4): NAGVMQNPRHLVRRRGQEARLRCSPMKGHSHVYWYRQLPEEGLKFMVYLQKENIIDESGMPKERFSAEFPKEGPSILRIQQVVRGDSAAYFCASSPLDKEKLFFGSGTQLSVL.

The chain recombines TRBV4-1 with TRBJ1-4; weak D call: TRBD1 (5 bases). The CDR3 totals 14 residues. Germline V gene sequence: CDR1 MGHRA, CDR2 YSYEKL. V lost 0 bases and J lost 8, with 10 bases in between. The CDR3 loop reads CASSQDGGAEKLFF. The CDR3 nucleotides are TGCGCCAGCAGCCAAGACGGGGGAGCCGAAAAACTGTTTTTT.

The rearrangement uses TRBV5-1 and TRBJ2-2; D ambiguous. The CDR3 loop spans 16 amino acids. Trimming took off 0 bases at V and 3 bases at J, with 12 bases between the two ends. Germline CDR1 reads SGHRS; CDR2 reads YFSETQ. The CDR3 spells CASSLVTPGYTGELFF. In DNA, the CDR3 is TGCGCCAGCAGCTTGGTTACTCCAGGATACACCGGGGAGCTGTTTTTT.

The rearrangement uses TRBV9 and TRBJ2-1; 12 nucleotides line up with TRBD2. Unmatched junction bases numbered 15, after V lost 6 bases and J lost 14 bases. This CDR3 region has 15 residues. Germline V gene sequence: CDR1 SGDLS, CDR2 YYNGEE. The CDR3 DNA is TGTGCCAGCACTGGACTAGCGGGGTCTGGGGTATCAAAGTTCTTC. The encoded protein is CASTGLAGSGVSKFF.

V and J are TRBV13 and TRBJ1-4, with 8 bases matching TRBD1. Trimming at V came to 5 bases and at J to 0 bases, leaving 2 bases not matched to a gene. CDR3 size: 15 residues. CDR1 and CDR2 (germline): PRHDT, FYEKMQ (reference sequence). The CDR3 DNA follows: TGTGCCAGCAGCCTGGGACAGGCAACTAATGAAAAACTGTTTTTT. Translated: CASSLGQATNEKLFF.

In its sample, this clone was seen a few times. The CDR3 reads CASSLDLSGGYEQYF. Here the CDR3 DNA reads TGTGCCAGCAGCTTAGACCTTAGCGGGGGCTACGAGCAGTACTTC. V and J are TRBV11-2 and TRBJ2-7; the match to TRBD2 covers 9 bases. Per germline, CDR1 SGHAT and CDR2 FQNNGV. The CDR3 contains 15 residues. V dropped 0 bases and J dropped 3; count of bases not matched to a gene: 3. Full variable domain (missing parts from reference TRBV11-2 and TRBJ2-7): EAGVAQSPRYKIIEKRQSVAFWCNPISGHATLYWYQQILGQGPKLLIQFQNNGVVDDSQLPKDRFSAERLKGVDSTLKIQPAKLEDSAVYLCASSLDLSGGYEQYFGPGTRLTVT.

This clone was observed a single time. The chain couples TRBV11-2 to TRBJ2-7; D uncertain. This CDR3 spans 14 amino acids. Germline V gene data show CDR1 as SGHAT and CDR2 as FQNNGV. With 0 bases removed from V and 6 bases from J, the gap between germline ends came to 12 bases. The chain's CDR3 is CASSLDPPGSEQYF. In nucleotides, the CDR3 is TGTGCCAGCAGCTTAGATCCTCCGGGTTCCGAGCAGTACTTC.

This clone was seen only once. V and J are TRBV7-2 and TRBJ1-1; D possibly corresponds to TRBD1 (5 bases). CDR1 SGHTA and CDR2 FQGNSA come from the germline V gene. With 3 bases removed from V and 10 bases from J, the gap between germline ends came to 12 bases. The CDR3 has 12 residues. DNA of the CDR3: TGTGCCAGCAGCTTTCGTGCGGGGGGAGCTTTCTTT. Translated: CASSFRAGGAFF.

As to this clone: Mismatch with germline at one junction end may stem from a read error. The CDR3 reads CATSGDRTLQYF. The CDR3 coding sequence is TGTGCCACCAGCGGAGACAGAACCCTTCAGTACTTC. The rearrangement uses TRBV15 and TRBJ2-4; tentative D call: TRBD1 (5 bases). The CDR3 has 12 residues. Germline V gives CDR1 LNHNV, CDR2 YYDKDF (reference sequence).

Only one count was recorded for this clone. The gene calls are TRBV7-9 and TRBJ2-3; 9 bases line up with TRBD1. The V segment lost 5 bases and the J segment 0 bases; nucleotides outside the gene matches: 3. The CDR3 totals 15 residues. Germline CDR1 SEHNR, CDR2 FQNEAQ (reference sequence). CDR3 sequence: CASSMGTGSTDTQYF. The CDR3 DNA reads TGTGCCAGCAGCATGGGGACAGGGAGCACAGATACGCAGTATTTT.

This rearrangement joins TRBV18 to TRBJ1-6; 9 positions match TRBD1. V was clipped by 4 bases and J by 7 bases; unmatched bases: 5. CDR1 KGHSH and CDR2 LQKENI come from the germline V gene. This CDR3 has 15 amino acids. Written as DNA, the CDR3 is TGTGCCAGCTCACAGACAGGGGGTAGCAATTCACCCCTCCACTTT. Translated, it gives CASSQTGGSNSPLHF.

Only a few counts were recorded for this clone. This chain's CDR3 is CASSLGSRAPEAFF. DNA for the CDR3: TGCGCCAGCAGCTTGGGTTCCAGGGCTCCTGAAGCTTTCTTT. The chain has TRBV5-1 and TRBJ1-1; a weak D match, TRBD1 (5 bases). Germline V gene data show CDR1 as SGHRS and CDR2 as YFSETQ. CDR3 length: 14 amino acids. V lost 0 bases to trimming and J lost 6 bases, with 12 bases between them.

The chain is built from TRBV7-8 and TRBJ1-5, with 7 bases matching TRBD1. Unmatched junction bases numbered 5, after V lost 6 bases and J lost 0 bases. The CDR3 loop spans 15 amino acids. Per the germline V gene, CDR1 is SGHVS and CDR2 is FQNEAQ. The CDR3 DNA reads as TGTGCCAGCAGTAGGGACAGTTATAGCAATCAGCCCCAGCATTTT. Translating gives CASSRDSYSNQPQHF.